This is a list of T cell receptor beta chains from one sample in a study of blood T cell repertoires in COVID-19. Clones were sequenced by immunoSEQ multiplex PCR, and TCRdb holds only the in-frame ones, with some missing. The table records about 62,000 clones, roughly 88% of them present only once. Sequenced input: peripheral blood. The receptors stem from a woman of 80 years or more with acute or convalescent COVID-19. The CDR3 runs from the conserved cysteine through the conserved F or W. Each record gives: J gene, V gene, CDR3 protein.

j_gene: TRBJ2-3
v_gene: TRBV30
CDR3aa: CAWGGGGGDTQYF

j_gene: TRBJ2-7
v_gene: TRBV29-1
CDR3aa: CSVGGQSSYEQYF

j_gene: TRBJ2-3
v_gene: TRBV5-1
CDR3aa: CASSLAGGGPTDTQYF

j_gene: TRBJ1-1
v_gene: TRBV10-3
CDR3aa: CAARQGTEAFF

j_gene: TRBJ1-5
v_gene: TRBV5-4
CDR3aa: CASSLAGGQPQHF

j_gene: TRBJ2-3
v_gene: TRBV28
CDR3aa: CASSPPGLITDTQYF

j_gene: TRBJ1-1
v_gene: TRBV19
CDR3aa: CASRGRGATEAFF

j_gene: TRBJ2-1
v_gene: TRBV7-2
CDR3aa: CASSSWDSRRANEQFF

j_gene: TRBJ2-7
v_gene: TRBV5-1
CDR3aa: CASSLGVAGGLSEQYF

j_gene: TRBJ2-2
v_gene: TRBV5-1
CDR3aa: CASSPVQQGSTGELFF

j_gene: TRBJ1-4
v_gene: TRBV5-1
CDR3aa: CASSPSGTGVEKLFF

j_gene: TRBJ2-6
v_gene: TRBV7-3
CDR3aa: CASSSNRGQGANVLTF

j_gene: TRBJ1-6
v_gene: TRBV7-3
CDR3aa: CASSLSGQGSSPLHF

j_gene: TRBJ1-5
v_gene: TRBV5-5
CDR3aa: CASSLRQEDQPQHF

j_gene: TRBJ2-2
v_gene: TRBV19
CDR3aa: CASSSQGAGELFF

j_gene: TRBJ2-5
v_gene: TRBV5-6
CDR3aa: CASSRQGVGETQYF

j_gene: TRBJ1-4
v_gene: TRBV3-1/TRBV3-2
CDR3aa: CASSTRGGPHEKLFF

j_gene: TRBJ1-5
v_gene: TRBV7-2
CDR3aa: CASSSVPGQGRQPQHF

j_gene: TRBJ1-4
v_gene: TRBV5-1
CDR3aa: CASSLLGGLNEKLFF

j_gene: TRBJ1-1
v_gene: TRBV7-2
CDR3aa: CASSSLRGLLNTEAFF

j_gene: TRBJ1-3
v_gene: TRBV10-2
CDR3aa: CASSNNRGDTIYF

j_gene: TRBJ1-2
v_gene: TRBV12-3/TRBV12-4
CDR3aa: CASSLLAGYGYTF

j_gene: TRBJ2-1
v_gene: TRBV19
CDR3aa: CASSGLAGRGEQFF

j_gene: TRBJ1-2
v_gene: TRBV2
CDR3aa: CASSSTGNYGYTF

j_gene: TRBJ1-2
v_gene: TRBV7-3
CDR3aa: CASSFLRPAGKASVSTF

j_gene: TRBJ1-5
v_gene: TRBV6-1
CDR3aa: CASSSLPRVPQHF

j_gene: TRBJ2-7
v_gene: TRBV7-3
CDR3aa: CASSAGQGAPYEQYF

j_gene: TRBJ2-7
v_gene: TRBV25-1
CDR3aa: CASSARTSGTHEQYF

j_gene: TRBJ1-2
v_gene: TRBV7-8
CDR3aa: CASSFRYGDYGYTF

j_gene: TRBJ2-7
v_gene: TRBV5-5
CDR3aa: CASSLGQSSYEQYF

j_gene: TRBJ1-1
v_gene: TRBV5-1
CDR3aa: CASSSGQGTEAFF

j_gene: TRBJ1-2
v_gene: TRBV3-1/TRBV3-2
CDR3aa: CASSQEPTGSYGYTF

j_gene: TRBJ2-1
v_gene: TRBV7-2
CDR3aa: CASSLSRDIQFF